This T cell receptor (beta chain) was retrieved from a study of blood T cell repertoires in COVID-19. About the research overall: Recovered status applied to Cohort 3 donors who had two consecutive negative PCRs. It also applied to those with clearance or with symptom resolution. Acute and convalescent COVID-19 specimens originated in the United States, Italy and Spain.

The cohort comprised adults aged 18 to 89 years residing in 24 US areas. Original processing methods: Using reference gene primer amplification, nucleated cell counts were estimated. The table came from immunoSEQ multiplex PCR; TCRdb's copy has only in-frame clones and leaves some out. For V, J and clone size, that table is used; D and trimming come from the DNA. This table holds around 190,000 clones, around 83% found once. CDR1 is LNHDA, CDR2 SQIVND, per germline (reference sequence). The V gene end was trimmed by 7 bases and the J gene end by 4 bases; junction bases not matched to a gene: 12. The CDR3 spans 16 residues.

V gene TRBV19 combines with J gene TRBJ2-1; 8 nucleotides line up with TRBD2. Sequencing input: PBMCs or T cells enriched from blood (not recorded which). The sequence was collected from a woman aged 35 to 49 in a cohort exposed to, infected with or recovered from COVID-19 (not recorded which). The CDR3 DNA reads TGTGCCAGTAACGACGGCGGGGGGCCTTCTTACAATGAGCAGTTCTTC. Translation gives CASNDGGGPSYNEQFF.